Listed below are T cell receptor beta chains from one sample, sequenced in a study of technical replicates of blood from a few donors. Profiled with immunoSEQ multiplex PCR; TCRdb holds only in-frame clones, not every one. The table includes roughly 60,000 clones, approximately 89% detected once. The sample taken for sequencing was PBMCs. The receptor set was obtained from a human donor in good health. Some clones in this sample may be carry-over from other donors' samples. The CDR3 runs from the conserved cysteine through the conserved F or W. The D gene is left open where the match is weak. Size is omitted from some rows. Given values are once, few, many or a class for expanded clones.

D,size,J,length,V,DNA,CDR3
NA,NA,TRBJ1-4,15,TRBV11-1,TGTGCCAGCAGCTTACAAGGGGGAGCTAATGAAAAACTGTTTTTT,CASSLQGGANEKLFF
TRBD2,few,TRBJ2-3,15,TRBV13,TGTGCCAGCAGCTTCCGGCGGGGGGGCTCGGATACGCAGTATTTT,CASSFRRGGSDTQYF
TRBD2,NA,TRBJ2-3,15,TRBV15,TGTGCCACCAGCGGGGGAGGGGCATTAGCGGATACGCAGTATTTT,CATSGGGALADTQYF
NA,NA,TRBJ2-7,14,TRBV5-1,TGCGCCAGCAGCTTGGACGGGGTGCCCTACGAGCAGTACTTC,CASSLDGVPYEQYF
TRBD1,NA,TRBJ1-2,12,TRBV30,TGTGCCTGGACCGAACAGGGACAGGGCTACACCTTC,CAWTEQGQGYTF
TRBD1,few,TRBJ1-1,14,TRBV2,TGTGCCAGCAGTGGGAGACAGGGAGATAGTGAAGCTTTCTTT,CASSGRQGDSEAFF
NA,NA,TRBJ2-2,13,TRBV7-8,TGTGCCAGCAGCTTCAGGGTAACCGGGGAGCTGTTTTTT,CASSFRVTGELFF
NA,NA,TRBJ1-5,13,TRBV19,TGTGCCAGTAGAACGGGTAGCAATCAGCCCCAGCATTTT,CASRTGSNQPQHF
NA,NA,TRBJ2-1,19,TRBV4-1,TGCGCCAGCAGCCAAGGGGTCAGGGGCCTAGGTGGGCTCTACAATGAGCAGTTCTTC,CASSQGVRGLGGLYNEQFF
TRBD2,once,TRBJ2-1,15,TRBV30,TGTGCCTGGAGTGTATTGCGGGAGGGCCTCGGTGAGCAGTTCTTC,CAWSVLREGLGEQFF
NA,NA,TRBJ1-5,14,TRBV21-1,TGTGCCAGCACCCTTGGTCAGGACAATCAGCCCCAGCATTTT,CASTLGQDNQPQHF
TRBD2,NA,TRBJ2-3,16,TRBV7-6,TGTGCCAGCAGCTCTACTAGCGGGGCTCTTCCGGATACGCAGTATTTT,CASSSTSGALPDTQYF
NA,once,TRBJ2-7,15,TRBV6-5,TGTGCCAGCAGTTACTCTGGTCAGGGGTTTTACGAGCAGTACTTC,CASSYSGQGFYEQYF
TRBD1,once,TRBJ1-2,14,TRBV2,TGTGCCAGCAGCGCTTGGGACAGGGTGAGCGGCTACACCTTC,CASSAWDRVSGYTF
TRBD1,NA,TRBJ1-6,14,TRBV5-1,TGCGCCAGCAGTTGGACAGGGGAAAATTCACCCCTCCACTTT,CASSWTGENSPLHF
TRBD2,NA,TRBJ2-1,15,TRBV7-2,TGTGCCAGCAGCTTAGATAGCGGGGCGTACAATGAGCAGTTCTTC,CASSLDSGAYNEQFF
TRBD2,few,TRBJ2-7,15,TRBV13,TGTGCCAGCAGCACCAAGCTAGCGGGCGTTGACGAGCAGTACTTC,CASSTKLAGVDEQYF
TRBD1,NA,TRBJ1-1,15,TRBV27,TGTGCCAGCTCCCGGTGGGCAGGGGGAAACACTGAAGCTTTCTTT,CASSRWAGGNTEAFF
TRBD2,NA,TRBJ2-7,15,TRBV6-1,TGTGCCAGCAGTGAAAGGGCGGGAGGGCCGAGCGAGCAGTACTTC,CASSERAGGPSEQYF
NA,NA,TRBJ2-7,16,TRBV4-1,TGCGCCAGCAGCCTAGGGGGCGGGGGGACCCTCTACGAGCAGTACTTC,CASSLGGGGTLYEQYF